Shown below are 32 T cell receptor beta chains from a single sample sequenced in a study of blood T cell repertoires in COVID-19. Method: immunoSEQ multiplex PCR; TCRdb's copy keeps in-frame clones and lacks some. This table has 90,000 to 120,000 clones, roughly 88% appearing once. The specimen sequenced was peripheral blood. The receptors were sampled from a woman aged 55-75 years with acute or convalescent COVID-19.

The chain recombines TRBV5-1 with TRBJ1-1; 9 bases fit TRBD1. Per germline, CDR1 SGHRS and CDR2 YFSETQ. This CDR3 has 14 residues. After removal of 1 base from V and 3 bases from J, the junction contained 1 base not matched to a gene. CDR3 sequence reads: CASSLRDRDTEAFF. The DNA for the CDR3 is TGCGCCAGCAGCTTGCGGGACAGGGACACTGAAGCTTTCTTT. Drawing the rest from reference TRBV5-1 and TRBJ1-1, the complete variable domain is KAGVTQTPRYLIKTRGQQVTLSCSPISGHRSVSWYQQTPGQGLQFLFEYFSETQRNKGNFPGRFSGRQFSNSRSEMNVSTLELGDSALYLCASSLRDRDTEAFFGQGTRLTVV.

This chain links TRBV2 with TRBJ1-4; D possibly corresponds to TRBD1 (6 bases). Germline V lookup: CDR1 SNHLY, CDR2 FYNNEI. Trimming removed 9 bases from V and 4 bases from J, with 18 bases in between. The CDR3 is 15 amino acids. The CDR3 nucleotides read TGTGCCAGTGGAGGTTTGGGGGCCTTTAATGAAAAACTGTTTTTT. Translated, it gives CASGGLGAFNEKLFF. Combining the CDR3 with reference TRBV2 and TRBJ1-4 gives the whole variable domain EPEVTQTPSHQVTQMGQEVILRCVPISNHLYFYWYRQILGQKVEFLVSFYNNEISEKSEIFDDQFSVERPDGSNFTLKIRSTKLEDSAMYFCASGGLGAFNEKLFFGSGTQLSVL.

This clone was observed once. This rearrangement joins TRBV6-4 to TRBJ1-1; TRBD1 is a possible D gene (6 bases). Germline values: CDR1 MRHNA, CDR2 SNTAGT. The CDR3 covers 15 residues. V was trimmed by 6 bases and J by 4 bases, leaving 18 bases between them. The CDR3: CASRKEGGRGTEAFF. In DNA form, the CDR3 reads TGTGCCAGCAGGAAGGAGGGGGGGCGAGGCACTGAAGCTTTCTTT.

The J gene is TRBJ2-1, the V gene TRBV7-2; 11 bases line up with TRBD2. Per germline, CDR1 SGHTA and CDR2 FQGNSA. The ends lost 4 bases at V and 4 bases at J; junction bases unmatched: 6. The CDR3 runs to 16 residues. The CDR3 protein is CASSSGTSGKYNEQFF. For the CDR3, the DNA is TGTGCCAGCAGCTCCGGGACTAGCGGTAAATACAATGAGCAGTTCTTC.

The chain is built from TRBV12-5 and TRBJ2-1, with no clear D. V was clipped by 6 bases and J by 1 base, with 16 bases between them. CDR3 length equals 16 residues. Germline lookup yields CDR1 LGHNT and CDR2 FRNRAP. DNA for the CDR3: TGTGCTAGTGGCCCCGGGTTCCGTGAATCCTACAATGAGCAGTTCTTC. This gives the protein CASGPGFRESYNEQFF.

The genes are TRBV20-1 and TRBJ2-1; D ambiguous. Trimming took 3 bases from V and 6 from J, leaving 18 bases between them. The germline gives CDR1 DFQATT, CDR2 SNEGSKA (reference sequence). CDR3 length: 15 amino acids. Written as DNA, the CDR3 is TGCAGTGCTAGTGCTTTCGGAGCTCCGGGCAATGAGCAGTTCTTC. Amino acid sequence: CSASAFGAPGNEQFF.

The CDR3 sequence is CASSSLTSGTYYEQYV. CDR3 nucleotide sequence: TGTGCCAGCAGCTCCTTAACTAGCGGGACTTACTACGAGCAGTACGTC. The genes are TRBV7-8 and TRBJ2-7; 10 nucleotides agree with TRBD2. CDR1 is SGHVS, CDR2 FQNEAQ, per germline. This CDR3 has 16 amino acids. Trimming removed 4 bases from V and 3 bases from J; junction bases left unmatched: 9.

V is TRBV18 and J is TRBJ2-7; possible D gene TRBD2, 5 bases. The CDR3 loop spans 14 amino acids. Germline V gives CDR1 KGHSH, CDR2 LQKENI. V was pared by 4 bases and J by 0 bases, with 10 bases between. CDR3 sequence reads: CASSLQRTSYEQYF. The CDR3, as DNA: TGTGCCAGCTCACTACAGCGGACCTCCTACGAGCAGTACTTC.

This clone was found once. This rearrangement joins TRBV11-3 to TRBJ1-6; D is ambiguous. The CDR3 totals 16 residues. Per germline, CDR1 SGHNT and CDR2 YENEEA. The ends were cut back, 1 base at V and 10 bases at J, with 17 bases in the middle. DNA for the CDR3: TGTGCCAGCAGCTTAGGTTCCCCTCGTTCGGTGTCACCCCTCCACTTT. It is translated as CASSLGSPRSVSPLHF.

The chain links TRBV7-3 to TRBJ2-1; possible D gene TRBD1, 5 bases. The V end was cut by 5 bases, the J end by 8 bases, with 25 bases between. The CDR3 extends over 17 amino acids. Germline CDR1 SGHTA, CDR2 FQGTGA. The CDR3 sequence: CASSPSAGFSASDEQFF. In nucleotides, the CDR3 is TGTGCCAGCAGCCCGAGTGCAGGGTTCAGTGCGAGTGATGAGCAGTTCTTC. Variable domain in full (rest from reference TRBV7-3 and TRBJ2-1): GAGVSQTPSNKVTEKGKYVELRCDPISGHTALYWYRQSLGQGPEFLIYFQGTGAADDSGLPNDRFFAVRPEGSVSTLKIQRTERGDSAVYLCASSPSAGFSASDEQFFGPGTRLTVL.

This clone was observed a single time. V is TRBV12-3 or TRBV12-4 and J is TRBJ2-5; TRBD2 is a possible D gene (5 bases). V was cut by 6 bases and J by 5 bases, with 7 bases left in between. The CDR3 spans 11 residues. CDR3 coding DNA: TGTGCCAGCAGAGAGCGGGAGACCCAGTACTTC. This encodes CASRERETQYF.

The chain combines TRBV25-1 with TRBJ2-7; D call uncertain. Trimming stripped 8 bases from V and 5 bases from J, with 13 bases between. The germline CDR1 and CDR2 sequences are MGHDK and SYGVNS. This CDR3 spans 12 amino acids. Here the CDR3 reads CASPLAVHEQYV. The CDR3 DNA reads TGTGCCAGCCCCTTGGCAGTCCACGAGCAGTACGTC.

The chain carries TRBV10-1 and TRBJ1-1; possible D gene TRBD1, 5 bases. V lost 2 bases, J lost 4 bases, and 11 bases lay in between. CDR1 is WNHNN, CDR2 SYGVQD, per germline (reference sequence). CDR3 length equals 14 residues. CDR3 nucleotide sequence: TGCGCCAGCAGTGAGAGGCAGGGCGGCACTGAAGCTTTCTTT. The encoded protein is CASSERQGGTEAFF.

The CDR3 sequence is CAWTLKGAYNQPQHF. DNA of the CDR3: TGTGCCTGGACCCTCAAGGGGGCTTACAATCAGCCCCAGCATTTT. The gene calls are TRBV30 and TRBJ1-5, with 7 bases matching TRBD1. V trimming: 4 bases; J trimming: 3 bases; junction bases outside the gene matches: 9. The CDR3 loop spans 15 amino acids. CDR1 and CDR2 from the germline V gene are GTSNPN and SVGIG (reference sequence).

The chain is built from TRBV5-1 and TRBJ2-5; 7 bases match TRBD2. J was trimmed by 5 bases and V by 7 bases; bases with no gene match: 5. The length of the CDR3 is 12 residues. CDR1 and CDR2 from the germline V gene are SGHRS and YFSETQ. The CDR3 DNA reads TGCGCCAGCGGAGGGCGGGGGGAGACCCAGTACTTC. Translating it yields CASGGRGETQYF.

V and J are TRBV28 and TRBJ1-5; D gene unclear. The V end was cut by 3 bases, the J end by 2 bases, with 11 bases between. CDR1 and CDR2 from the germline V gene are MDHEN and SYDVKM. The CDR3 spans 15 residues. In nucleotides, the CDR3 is TGTGCCAGCAGTTTGCCCGCTAGAGGCAATCAGCCCCAGCATTTT. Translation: CASSLPARGNQPQHF.

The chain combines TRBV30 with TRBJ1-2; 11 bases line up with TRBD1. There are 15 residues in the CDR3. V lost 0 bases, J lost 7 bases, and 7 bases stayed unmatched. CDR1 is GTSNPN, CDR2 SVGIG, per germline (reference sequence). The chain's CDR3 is CAWSVPDRGRLGYTF. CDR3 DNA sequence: TGTGCCTGGAGTGTCCCGGACAGGGGGCGTCTTGGCTACACCTTC.

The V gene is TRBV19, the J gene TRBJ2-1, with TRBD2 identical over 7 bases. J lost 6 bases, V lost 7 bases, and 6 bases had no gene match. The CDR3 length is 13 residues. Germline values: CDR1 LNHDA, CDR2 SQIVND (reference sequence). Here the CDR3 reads CASKSGGGNEQFF. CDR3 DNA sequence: TGTGCCAGTAAGTCAGGCGGGGGCAATGAGCAGTTCTTC.

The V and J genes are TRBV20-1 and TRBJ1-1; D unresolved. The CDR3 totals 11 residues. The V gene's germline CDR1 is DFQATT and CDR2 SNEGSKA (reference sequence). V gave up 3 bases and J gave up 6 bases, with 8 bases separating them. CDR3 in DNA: TGCAGTGCTAGCTATGTCTCTGAAGCTTTCTTT. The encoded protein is CSASYVSEAFF.

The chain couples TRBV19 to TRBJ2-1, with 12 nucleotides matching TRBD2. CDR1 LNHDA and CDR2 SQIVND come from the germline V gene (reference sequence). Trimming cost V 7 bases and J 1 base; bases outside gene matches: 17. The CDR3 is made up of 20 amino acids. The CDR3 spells CASMGDRLALAGGSYNEQFF. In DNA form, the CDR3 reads TGTGCCAGTATGGGGGACCGGTTGGCTCTAGCGGGAGGGTCCTACAATGAGCAGTTCTTC.

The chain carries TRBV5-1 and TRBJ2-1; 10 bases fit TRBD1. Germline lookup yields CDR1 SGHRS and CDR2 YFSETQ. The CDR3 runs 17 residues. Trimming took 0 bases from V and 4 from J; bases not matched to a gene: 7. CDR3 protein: CASSLAGTGVLYNEQFF. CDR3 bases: TGCGCCAGCAGCTTGGCTGGGACAGGGGTTCTATACAATGAGCAGTTCTTC.

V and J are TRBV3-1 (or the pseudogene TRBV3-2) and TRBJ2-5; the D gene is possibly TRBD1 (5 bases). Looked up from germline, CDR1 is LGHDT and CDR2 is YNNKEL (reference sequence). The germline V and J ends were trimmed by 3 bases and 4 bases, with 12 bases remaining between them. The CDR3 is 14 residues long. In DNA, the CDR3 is TGTGCCAGCAGCCAGCAGGGCTGGGGAGAGACCCAGTACTTC. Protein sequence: CASSQQGWGETQYF.

CDR3 nucleotide sequence: TGTGCCAGCAACAGGGGGAGTCAGCCCCAGCATTTT. Translating it yields CASNRGSQPQHF. V and J are TRBV19 and TRBJ1-5; 8 positions agree with TRBD1. The CDR3 is 12 amino acids. Germline loops: CDR1 LNHDA, CDR2 SQIVND (reference sequence). V shed 9 bases, J shed 6 bases, and the junction held 4 bases outside the gene matches.

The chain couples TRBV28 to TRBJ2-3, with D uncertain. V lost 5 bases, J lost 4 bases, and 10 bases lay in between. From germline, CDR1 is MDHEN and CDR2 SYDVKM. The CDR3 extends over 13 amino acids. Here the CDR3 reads CASSRRGPDTQYF. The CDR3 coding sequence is TGTGCCAGCAGTAGGAGAGGTCCAGATACGCAGTATTTT.

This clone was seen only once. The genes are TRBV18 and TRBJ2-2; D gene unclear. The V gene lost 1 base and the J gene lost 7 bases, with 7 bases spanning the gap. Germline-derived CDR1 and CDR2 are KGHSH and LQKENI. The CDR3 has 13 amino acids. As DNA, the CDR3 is TGTGCCAGCTCACCACTTCCGGGCGGGGAGCTGTTTTTT. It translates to CASSPLPGGELFF.

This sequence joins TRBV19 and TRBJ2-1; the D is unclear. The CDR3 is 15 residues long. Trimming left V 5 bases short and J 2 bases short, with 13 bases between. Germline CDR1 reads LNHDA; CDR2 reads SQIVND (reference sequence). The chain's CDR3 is CASSYLAGPYNEQFF. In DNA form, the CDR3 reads TGTGCCAGTAGTTACTTGGCAGGTCCCTACAATGAGCAGTTCTTC.

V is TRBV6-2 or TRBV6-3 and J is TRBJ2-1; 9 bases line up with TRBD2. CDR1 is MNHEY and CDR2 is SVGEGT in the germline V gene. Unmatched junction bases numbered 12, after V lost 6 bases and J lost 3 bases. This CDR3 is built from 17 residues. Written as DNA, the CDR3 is TGTGCCAGCAGCAGTCAACCGGGACTAGCAGACTACAATGAGCAGTTCTTC. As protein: CASSSQPGLADYNEQFF.

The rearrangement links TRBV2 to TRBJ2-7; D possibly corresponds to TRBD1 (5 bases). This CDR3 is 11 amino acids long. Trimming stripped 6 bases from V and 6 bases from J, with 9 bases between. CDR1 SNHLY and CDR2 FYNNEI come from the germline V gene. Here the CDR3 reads CASSRQFEQYV. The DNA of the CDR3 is TGTGCCAGCAGCCGACAGTTCGAGCAGTACGTC.

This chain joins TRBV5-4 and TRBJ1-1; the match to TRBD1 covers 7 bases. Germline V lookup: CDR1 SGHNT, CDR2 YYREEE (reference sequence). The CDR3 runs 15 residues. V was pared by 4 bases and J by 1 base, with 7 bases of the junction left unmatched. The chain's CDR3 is CASSPPPGGNTEAFF. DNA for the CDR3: TGTGCCAGCAGCCCCCCGCCAGGGGGGAACACTGAAGCTTTCTTT.

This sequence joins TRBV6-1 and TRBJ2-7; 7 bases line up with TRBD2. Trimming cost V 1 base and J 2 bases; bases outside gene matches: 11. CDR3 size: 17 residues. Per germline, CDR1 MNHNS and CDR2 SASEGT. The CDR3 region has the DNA TGTGCCAGCAGTGAAGGTCGGCGGGGGACTGGAACCTACGAGCAGTACTTC. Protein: CASSEGRRGTGTYEQYF.

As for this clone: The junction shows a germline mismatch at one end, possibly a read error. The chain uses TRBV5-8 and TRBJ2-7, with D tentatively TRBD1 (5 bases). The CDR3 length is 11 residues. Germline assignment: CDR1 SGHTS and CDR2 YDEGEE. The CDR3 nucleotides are TGTGCCAGCAGCTTTGCGTGGGGCGAGGACTTC. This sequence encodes CASSFAWGEDF.

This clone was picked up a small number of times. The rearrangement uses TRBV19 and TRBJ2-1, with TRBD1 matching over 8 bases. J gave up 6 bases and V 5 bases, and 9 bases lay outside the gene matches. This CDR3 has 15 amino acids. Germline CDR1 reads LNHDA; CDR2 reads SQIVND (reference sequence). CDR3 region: CASSAIGQGVNEQFF. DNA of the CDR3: TGTGCCAGTAGTGCGATTGGACAGGGTGTCAATGAGCAGTTCTTC.